This T cell receptor beta chain derives from a study of cytomegalovirus exposure and HLA in healthy donors. The CDR3 is made up of 16 amino acids. V was cut by 0 bases and J by 5 bases, with 16 bases left in between. CDR1 and CDR2 (germline): GTSNPN, SVGIG (reference sequence). Primers: 60 Vbeta forward and 13 Jbeta reverse. The table came from immunoSEQ multiplex PCR; TCRdb's copy has only in-frame clones and leaves some out. The listing records 70,000 or so clones. This TCR derives from a boy younger than 18 in good health and CMV-seronegative. Source material: PBMCs. The V and J genes are TRBV30 and TRBJ2-2, with D tentatively TRBD2 (6 bases). The CDR3 spells CAWSVPRQGGTGELFF. CDR3 DNA: TGTGCCTGGAGTGTACCCCGCCAGGGAGGAACCGGGGAGCTGTTTTTT.